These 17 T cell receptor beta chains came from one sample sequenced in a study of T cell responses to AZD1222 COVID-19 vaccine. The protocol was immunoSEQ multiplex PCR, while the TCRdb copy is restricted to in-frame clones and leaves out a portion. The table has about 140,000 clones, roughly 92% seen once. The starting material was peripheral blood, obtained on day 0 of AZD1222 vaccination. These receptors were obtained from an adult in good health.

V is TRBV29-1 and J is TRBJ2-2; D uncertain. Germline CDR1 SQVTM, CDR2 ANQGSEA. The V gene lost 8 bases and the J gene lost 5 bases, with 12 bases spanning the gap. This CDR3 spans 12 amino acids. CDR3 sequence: CSISPRTGELFF. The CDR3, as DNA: TGCAGCATCTCTCCGCGGACCGGGGAGCTGTTTTTT.

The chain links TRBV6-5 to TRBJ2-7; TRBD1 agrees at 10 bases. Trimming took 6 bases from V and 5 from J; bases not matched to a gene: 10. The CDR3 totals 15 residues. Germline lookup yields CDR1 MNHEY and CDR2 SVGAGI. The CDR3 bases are TGTGCCAGCAGATCTCCGGGACAGGGGAGTGACGAGCAGTACTTC. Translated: CASRSPGQGSDEQYF.

The CDR3 bases are TGCGCCAGCAACCCTACGGGAGGAGCCTACAATGAGCAGTTCTTC. Protein: CASNPTGGAYNEQFF. The rearrangement joins TRBV5-1 to TRBJ2-1; TRBD2 agrees at 7 bases. J was trimmed by 2 bases and V by 6 bases; bases with no gene match: 8. Per germline, CDR1 SGHRS and CDR2 YFSETQ. The CDR3 loop spans 15 amino acids.

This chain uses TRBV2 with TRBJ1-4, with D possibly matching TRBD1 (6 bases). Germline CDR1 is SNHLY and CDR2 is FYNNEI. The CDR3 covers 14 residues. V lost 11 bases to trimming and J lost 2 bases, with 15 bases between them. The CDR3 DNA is TGTGCCGGCCGTAACAGGGCGACTAATGAAAAACTGTTTTTT. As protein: CAGRNRATNEKLFF.

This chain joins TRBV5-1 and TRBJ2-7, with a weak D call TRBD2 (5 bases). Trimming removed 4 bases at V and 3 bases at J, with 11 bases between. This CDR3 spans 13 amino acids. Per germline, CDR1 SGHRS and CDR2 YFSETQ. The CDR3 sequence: CASSPAELYEQYF. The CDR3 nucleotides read TGCGCCAGCAGCCCAGCGGAGCTCTACGAGCAGTACTTC.

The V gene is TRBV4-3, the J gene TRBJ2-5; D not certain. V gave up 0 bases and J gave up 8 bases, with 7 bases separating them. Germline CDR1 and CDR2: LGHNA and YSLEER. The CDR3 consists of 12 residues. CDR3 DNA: TGCGCCAGCAGCCAAGATCGCGGTACCCAGTACTTC. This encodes CASSQDRGTQYF.

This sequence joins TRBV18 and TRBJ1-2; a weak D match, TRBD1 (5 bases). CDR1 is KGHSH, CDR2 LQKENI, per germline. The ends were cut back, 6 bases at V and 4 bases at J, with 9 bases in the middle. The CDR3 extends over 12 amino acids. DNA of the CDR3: TGTGCCAGCTCCACCGGGGCCTATGGCTACACCTTC. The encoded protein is CASSTGAYGYTF.

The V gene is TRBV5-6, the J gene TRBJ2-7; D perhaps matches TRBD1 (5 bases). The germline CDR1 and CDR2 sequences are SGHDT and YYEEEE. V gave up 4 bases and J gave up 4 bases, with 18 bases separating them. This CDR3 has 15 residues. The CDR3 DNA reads TGTGCCAGCAGCCTAACAGGAAGAATGGGATACGAGCAGTACTTC. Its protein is CASSLTGRMGYEQYF.

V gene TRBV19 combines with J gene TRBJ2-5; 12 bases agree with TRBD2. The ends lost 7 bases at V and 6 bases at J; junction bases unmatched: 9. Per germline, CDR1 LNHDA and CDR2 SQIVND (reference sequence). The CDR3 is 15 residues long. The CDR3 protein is CASMKTSGSLKTQYF. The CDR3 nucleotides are TGTGCCAGTATGAAGACTAGCGGGAGTTTGAAGACCCAGTACTTC.

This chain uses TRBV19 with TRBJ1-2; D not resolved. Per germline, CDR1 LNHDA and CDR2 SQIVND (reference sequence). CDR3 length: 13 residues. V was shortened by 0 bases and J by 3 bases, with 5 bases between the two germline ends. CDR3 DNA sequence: TGTGCCAGTAGTATAGATGGGGACTATGGCTACACCTTC. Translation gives CASSIDGDYGYTF.

In DNA form, the CDR3 reads TGTGCCAGCAGCTTAATGAGGGTCGGACGGGGTTACAATGAGCAGTTCTTC. Protein sequence: CASSLMRVGRGYNEQFF. The chain joins TRBV7-3 to TRBJ2-1; D may be TRBD2 (5 bases). The CDR3 sequence is 17 residues long. V lost 1 base and J lost 4, with 17 bases in between. In germline, CDR1 is SGHTA, CDR2 FQGTGA.

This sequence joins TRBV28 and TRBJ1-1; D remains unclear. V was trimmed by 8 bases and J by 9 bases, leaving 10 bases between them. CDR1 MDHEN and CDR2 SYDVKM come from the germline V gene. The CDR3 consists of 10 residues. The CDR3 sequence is CASGGIKAFF. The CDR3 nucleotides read TGTGCCAGCGGAGGAATTAAAGCTTTCTTT.

CDR3 sequence (DNA): TGCGCCAGCAGCTTGGCTGGCGGTGATGTGACTGAAGCTTTCTTT. It encodes CASSLAGGDVTEAFF. The genes are TRBV5-1 and TRBJ1-1; D unresolved. CDR1 and CDR2 (germline): SGHRS, YFSETQ. The CDR3 totals 15 residues. Trimming removed 0 bases at V and 5 bases at J, with 14 bases between.

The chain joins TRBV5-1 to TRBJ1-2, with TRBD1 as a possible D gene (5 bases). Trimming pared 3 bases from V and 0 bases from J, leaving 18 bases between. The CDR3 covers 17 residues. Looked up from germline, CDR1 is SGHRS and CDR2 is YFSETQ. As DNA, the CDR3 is TGCGCCAGCAGCTCGCGTCAGGGAGCGCGTTCTAACTATGGCTACACCTTC. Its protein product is CASSSRQGARSNYGYTF.

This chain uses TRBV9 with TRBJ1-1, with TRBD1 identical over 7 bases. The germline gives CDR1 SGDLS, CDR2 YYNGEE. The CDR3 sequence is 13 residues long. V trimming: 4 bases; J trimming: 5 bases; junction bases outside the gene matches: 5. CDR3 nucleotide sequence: TGTGCCAGCAGCTTCACGACAGGGACTGAAGCTTTCTTT. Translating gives CASSFTTGTEAFF.

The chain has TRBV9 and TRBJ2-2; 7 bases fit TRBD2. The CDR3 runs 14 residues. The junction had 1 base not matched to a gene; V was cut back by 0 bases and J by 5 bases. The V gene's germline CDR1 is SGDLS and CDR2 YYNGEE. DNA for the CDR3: TGTGCCAGCAGCGTAGGGGGAGGGACCGGGGAGCTGTTTTTT. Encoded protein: CASSVGGGTGELFF.

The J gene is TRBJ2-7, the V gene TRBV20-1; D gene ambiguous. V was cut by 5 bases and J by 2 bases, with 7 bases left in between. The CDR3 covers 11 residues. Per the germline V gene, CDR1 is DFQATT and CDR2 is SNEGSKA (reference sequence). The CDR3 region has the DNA TGCAGTGCTGTCAAAGCCTACGAGCAGTACTTC. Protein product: CSAVKAYEQYF.